The next 27 T cell receptor beta chains were all read from a single sample in a study of cytomegalovirus exposure and HLA in healthy donors. The PCR used 60 Vbeta and 13 Jbeta primers. Using immunoSEQ multiplex PCR, the repertoire was profiled, and TCRdb retains in-frame clones only, with some absent. Here the sample spans fewer than 85,000 clones, 72% being singletons. The sequenced sample consisted of PBMCs. These receptors were obtained from a woman aged 40 to 49 in good health and CMV-seropositive.

The rearrangement uses TRBV11-2 and TRBJ2-1; 15 nucleotides line up with TRBD2. The J segment lost 1 base and the V segment lost 1 base, leaving 2 bases of the junction unmatched. The length of the CDR3 is 18 residues. Germline V gene lookup returns CDR1 SGHAT and CDR2 FQNNGV. The CDR3 DNA reads TGTGCCAGCAGCTTAGGGGGACTAGCGGGAGGTTCCTACAATGAGCAGTTCTTC. This gives the protein CASSLGGLAGGSYNEQFF.

The chain combines TRBV5-1 with TRBJ2-3, with no clear D. This CDR3 is built from 15 residues. Germline loops: CDR1 SGHRS, CDR2 YFSETQ. V dropped 1 base and J dropped 5 bases, with 14 bases sitting between them. The CDR3, as DNA: TGCGCCAGCAGCTTGAGAGGAAACGACCTAGATACGCAGTATTTT. Its protein product is CASSLRGNDLDTQYF.

The chain links TRBV28 to TRBJ1-2; 8 nucleotides match TRBD1. CDR3 length: 13 amino acids. The germline V gene has CDR1 MDHEN and CDR2 SYDVKM. Trimming took 4 bases from V and 7 from J; bases not matched to a gene: 5. In nucleotides, the CDR3 is TGTGCCAGCAGTTCCGGACAGGGTACTGGCTACACCTTC. Protein sequence: CASSSGQGTGYTF.

The chain carries TRBV11-2 and TRBJ1-2; D possibly corresponds to TRBD1 (6 bases). The CDR3 is made up of 12 amino acids. Deletions cut 6 bases from V and 8 bases from J, with 13 bases between. Germline V gives CDR1 SGHAT, CDR2 FQNNGV. CDR3 region: CASRGQGHGYTF. The DNA of the CDR3 is TGTGCCAGCAGGGGGCAGGGGCACGGCTACACCTTC.

This clone occurred once. This chain joins TRBV5-4 and TRBJ1-1; 11 bases are shared with TRBD1. CDR1 SGHNT and CDR2 YYREEE come from the germline V gene (reference sequence). V shed 3 bases, J shed 1 base, and the junction held 2 bases outside the gene matches. CDR3 size: 15 residues. The CDR3 loop is CASSWGQGENTEAFF. The CDR3, as DNA: TGTGCCAGCAGCTGGGGACAGGGGGAGAACACTGAAGCTTTCTTT.

This chain links TRBV30 with TRBJ2-5; tentatively, D is TRBD1 (6 bases). Looked up from germline, CDR1 is GTSNPN and CDR2 is SVGIG (reference sequence). There are 12 residues in the CDR3. The germline V and J ends were trimmed by 4 bases and 2 bases, with 8 bases remaining between them. This CDR3 reads CAWNRGQETQYF. DNA of the CDR3: TGTGCCTGGAATAGGGGGCAAGAGACCCAGTACTTC.

This clone occurred once. V usage is TRBV29-1 and J usage is TRBJ2-3; 9 bases agree with TRBD2. V lost 4 bases and J lost 4; bases outside the gene matches: 6. This CDR3 has 14 amino acids. CDR1 is SQVTM and CDR2 is ANQGSEA in the germline V gene. The CDR3 reads CSVANLAGADTQYF. In DNA, the CDR3 is TGCAGCGTTGCCAACTTAGCGGGGGCAGATACGCAGTATTTT.

The V gene is TRBV11-2, the J gene TRBJ2-2; 8 nucleotides align to TRBD1. The CDR3 runs to 17 residues. With 2 bases clipped from V and 3 bases from J, the junction kept 8 bases outside the gene matches. From germline, CDR1 is SGHAT and CDR2 FQNNGV. In DNA, the CDR3 is TGTGCCAGCAGCTTACAGGGGGCCAAGGTTCACACCGGGGAGCTGTTTTTT. It specifies CASSLQGAKVHTGELFF.

The V call is TRBV7-9, the J call TRBJ1-2, with 8 bases matching TRBD1. Trimming at V came to 1 base and at J to 2 bases, leaving 0 bases not matched to a gene. Germline assignment: CDR1 SEHNR and CDR2 FQNEAQ (reference sequence). This CDR3 is 14 amino acids long. The CDR3 protein is CASSLGQGNYGYTF. In DNA, the CDR3 is TGTGCCAGCAGCTTAGGACAGGGGAACTATGGCTACACCTTC.

The DNA of the CDR3 is TGTGCCAGCAGCGCCTCCGGGACTGAGACAGATACGCAGTATTTT. It yields the protein CASSASGTETDTQYF. The chain carries TRBV9 and TRBJ2-3; D might be TRBD2 (6 bases). Germline lookup yields CDR1 SGDLS and CDR2 YYNGEE. Between the trimmed V and J ends, which lost 3 bases and 3 bases, there was a span of 14 bases. The CDR3 length is 15 residues. Combining the CDR3 with reference TRBV9 and TRBJ2-3 gives the whole variable domain DSGVTQTPKHLITATGQRVTLRCSPRSGDLSVYWYQQSLDQGLQFLIQYYNGEERAKGNILERFSAQQFPDLHSELNLSSLELGDSALYFCASSASGTETDTQYFGPGTRLTVL.

CDR3 residues: CASSSVRNTGELFF. CDR3 sequence (DNA): TGTGCCAGCAGCTCCGTCAGAAACACCGGGGAGCTGTTTTTT. The chain has TRBV7-9 and TRBJ2-2; D gene unclear. The germline CDR1 and CDR2 sequences are SEHNR and FQNEAQ (reference sequence). The CDR3 has 14 amino acids. V shed 4 bases and J shed 2 bases, with 8 bases lying between them.

A few counts support this clone. The genes are TRBV4-3 and TRBJ2-1; 9 positions agree with TRBD1. The V gene end was trimmed by 2 bases and the J gene end by 6 bases; junction bases not matched to a gene: 8. Germline CDR1 is LGHNA and CDR2 is YSLEER. This CDR3 comprises 16 residues. For the CDR3, the DNA is TGCGCCAGCAGCCAACAGGGGACAGGGTCTAGCAATGAGCAGTTCTTC. Its translation is CASSQQGTGSSNEQFF.

The genes are TRBV4-1 and TRBJ2-7, with D hard to call. There are 16 residues in the CDR3. The V end was cut by 3 bases, the J end by 2 bases, with 17 bases between. The germline V gene has CDR1 MGHRA and CDR2 YSYEKL. The CDR3 DNA is TGCGCCAGCAGCCACACGATACCGGGTCCTACCTACGAGCAGTACTTC. Translation gives CASSHTIPGPTYEQYF.

This clone was observed a handful of times. The chain recombines TRBV5-6 with TRBJ1-1; D uncertain. Germline CDR1 and CDR2: SGHDT and YYEEEE. The CDR3 spans 15 residues. The V gene lost 4 bases and the J gene lost 0 bases, with 13 bases spanning the gap. This CDR3 is CASSPGSRLNTEAFF. The CDR3 bases are TGTGCCAGCAGCCCCGGGTCTAGGTTGAACACTGAAGCTTTCTTT.

CDR3 bases: TGTGCCAGCAGCTTAGGGACGGGACAGGGCTCCACTGAAGCTTTCTTT. It encodes CASSLGTGQGSTEAFF. V is TRBV11-1 and J is TRBJ1-1, with TRBD1 identical over 9 bases. The CDR3 is made up of 16 amino acids. J was trimmed by 4 bases and V by 1 base; bases with no gene match: 7. The germline V gene has CDR1 SGHAT and CDR2 FQDESV (reference sequence).

V usage is TRBV5-1 and J usage is TRBJ2-7; D is unclear. Germline loops: CDR1 SGHRS, CDR2 YFSETQ. V was cut by 2 bases and J by 3 bases, with 9 bases left in between. The CDR3 consists of 13 residues. The CDR3 is CASSFDQNYEQYF. CDR3 nucleotide sequence: TGCGCCAGCAGCTTCGATCAGAACTACGAGCAGTACTTC.

This chain joins TRBV29-1 and TRBJ1-1, with 7 positions matching TRBD1. The V segment lost 7 bases and the J segment 4 bases; nucleotides outside the gene matches: 9. The germline V gene encodes CDR1 SQVTM and CDR2 ANQGSEA. There are 13 residues in the CDR3. As DNA, the CDR3 is TGCAGCGGAACAGGGGTGGTAAGCACTGAAGCTTTCTTT. It codes for CSGTGVVSTEAFF.

This clone was counted once. Here the CDR3 reads CASSSWGTDGTGYGYTF. CDR3 bases: TGTGCCAGCAGTTCATGGGGGACAGACGGGACAGGGTATGGCTACACCTTC. The chain employs TRBV27 and TRBJ1-2; 9 nucleotides line up with TRBD1. The CDR3 covers 17 residues. Per germline, CDR1 MNHEY and CDR2 SMNVEV (reference sequence). With V trimmed by 4 bases and J by 5 bases, 14 bases remained unmatched.

The chain recombines TRBV7-9 with TRBJ1-1; possibly TRBD1 for D (6 bases). Germline V lookup: CDR1 SEHNR, CDR2 FQNEAQ (reference sequence). V was cut by 5 bases and J by 2 bases, with 15 bases left in between. The CDR3 runs 15 residues. CDR3 amino acids: CASSPRGGPNTEAFF. The CDR3 DNA reads as TGTGCCAGCAGCCCTAGGGGGGGGCCCAACACTGAAGCTTTCTTT.

V is TRBV5-1 and J is TRBJ2-2; tentatively, D is TRBD2 (6 bases). Germline V CDR1 and CDR2: SGHRS, YFSETQ. CDR3 length: 13 residues. The germline V and J ends were trimmed by 4 bases and 4 bases, with 8 bases remaining between them. The CDR3 coding sequence is TGCGCCAGCAGCATGCGGGGCACCGGGGAGCTGTTTTTT. This gives the protein CASSMRGTGELFF. The entire variable domain, with the rest obtained from reference TRBV5-1 and TRBJ2-2, is as follows: KAGVTQTPRYLIKTRGQQVTLSCSPISGHRSVSWYQQTPGQGLQFLFEYFSETQRNKGNFPGRFSGRQFSNSRSEMNVSTLELGDSALYLCASSMRGTGELFFGEGSRLTVL.

The chain links TRBV4-3 to TRBJ1-2; D might be TRBD1 (6 bases). V lost 3 bases and J 8 bases, leaving 19 bases between the germline ends. This CDR3 region has 15 residues. Germline CDR1 is LGHNA and CDR2 is YSLEER. The chain's CDR3 is CASSQALQGPNGYTF. CDR3 DNA: TGCGCCAGCAGCCAGGCACTACAGGGACCTAACGGCTACACCTTC.

This clone was seen a handful of times. The chain combines TRBV6-6 with TRBJ1-5; D gene uncertain. The germline V gene encodes CDR1 MNHNY and CDR2 SVGAGI (reference sequence). The CDR3 loop spans 14 amino acids. Deletions cut 5 bases from V and 2 bases from J, with 10 bases between. DNA for the CDR3: TGTGCCAGCAGTGCGACCGGGGGCAATCAGCCCCAGCATTTT. It yields the protein CASSATGGNQPQHF.

The V and J genes are TRBV27 and TRBJ1-4; perhaps TRBD1 as D (5 bases). V was clipped by 2 bases and J by 8 bases, with 9 bases between them. This CDR3 is 13 amino acids long. CDR1 and CDR2 from the germline V gene are MNHEY and SMNVEV (reference sequence). In DNA form, the CDR3 reads TGTGCCAGCAGTTTACAGGGCGAAGAAAAACTGTTTTTT. Protein: CASSLQGEEKLFF.

The rearrangement links TRBV29-1 to TRBJ2-5; 8 bases align to TRBD1. The CDR3 spans 13 residues. J gave up 4 bases and V 6 bases, and 7 bases lay outside the gene matches. Germline V CDR1 and CDR2: SQVTM, ANQGSEA. CDR3 amino acids: CSVNRGVGETQYF. As DNA, the CDR3 is TGCAGCGTGAACAGGGGGGTGGGAGAGACCCAGTACTTC.

The V and J genes are TRBV29-1 and TRBJ1-3, with 10 nucleotides matching TRBD1. The CDR3 is 14 residues long. V trimming: 7 bases; J trimming: 1 base; junction bases outside the gene matches: 4. The germline V gene has CDR1 SQVTM and CDR2 ANQGSEA. CDR3 DNA sequence: TGCAGCGCCACGGGACAGGGGTCTGGAAACACCATATATTTT. It codes for CSATGQGSGNTIYF.

This chain joins TRBV5-1 and TRBJ2-3, with 8 bases fitting TRBD1. Per the germline V gene, CDR1 is SGHRS and CDR2 is YFSETQ. Unmatched junction bases numbered 11, after V lost 0 bases and J lost 2 bases. This CDR3 is built from 18 residues. The CDR3 here is CASSLVTGQGPNTDTQYF. The CDR3 DNA follows: TGCGCCAGCAGCTTGGTTACAGGACAGGGCCCAAACACAGATACGCAGTATTTT.

This clone was counted a few times. V usage is TRBV6-5 and J usage is TRBJ1-6; D remains unclear. This CDR3 has 15 residues. CDR1 and CDR2 (germline): MNHEY, SVGAGI. With 5 bases removed from V and 6 bases from J, the gap between germline ends came to 14 bases. The CDR3: CASSTAPGSNSPLHF. CDR3 DNA sequence: TGTGCCAGCAGTACCGCACCGGGGAGTAATTCACCCCTCCACTTT.